The 18 T cell receptor beta chains below all came from one sample that was sequenced in a study of T-cell reconstitution after alpha-beta-depleted transplantation in children. For TCRbeta, the library was prepared with unique molecular identifiers. MiXCR, applied by TCRdb to the PCR reads, yields one record per CDR3 protein. Of about 1,000,000 distinct CDR3 sequences listed, about 26% are singletons. The sample in question was PBMCs, mostly from graft donor cells, obtained 360 days after TCRalphabeta/CD19-depleted stem cell transplant. The receptor source for this set is a boy under two years old who had a stem cell transplant for SCID, so the T cells may come from the graft donor.

This clonotype was seen more than once but under ten times. The V and J genes are TRBV11-2 and TRBJ2-3, with a tentative D call TRBD2 (5 bases). The CDR3 extends over 15 amino acids. V shed 1 base and J shed 1 base, with 9 bases lying between them. CDR1 is SGHAT and CDR2 is FQNNGV in the germline V gene. This CDR3 is CASSLGGRRTDTQYF. As DNA, the CDR3 is TGTGCCAGCAGCTTAGGAGGGCGACGCACAGATACGCAGTATTTT.

The chain joins TRBV11-1 to TRBJ2-3, with D possibly matching TRBD1 (5 bases). The CDR3 sequence is 15 residues long. V was shortened by 6 bases and J by 6 bases, with 19 bases between the two germline ends. The germline V gene has CDR1 SGHAT and CDR2 FQDESV (reference sequence). The CDR3 bases are TGTGCCAGCAGTCCAGACAGCCCGACGAGGGATACGCAGTATTTT. It yields the protein CASSPDSPTRDTQYF.

This clonotype was recorded a few times. The CDR3 DNA sequence: TGTGCCATCAGAACTAATCAGGGGACGGGAGGAAACACCATATATTTT. This translates into CAIRTNQGTGGNTIYF. The chain joins TRBV10-3 to TRBJ1-3; the D gene is possibly TRBD1 (6 bases). Germline V gene sequence: CDR1 ENHRY, CDR2 SYGVKD. With 6 bases removed from V and 4 bases from J, the gap between germline ends came to 19 bases. The CDR3 extends over 16 amino acids.

This chain links TRBV15 with TRBJ2-5; TRBD2 matches at 8 bases. Trimming took 5 bases from V and 3 from J; bases not matched to a gene: 8. Germline CDR1 LNHNV, CDR2 YYDKDF (reference sequence). The CDR3 extends over 15 amino acids. The CDR3 DNA sequence: TGTGCCACCAGCTTATACGGGGGGGATGAAGAGACCCAGTACTTC. The encoded protein is CATSLYGGDEETQYF.

This rearrangement joins TRBV9 to TRBJ2-7, with a weak D call TRBD1 (6 bases). The CDR3 consists of 15 residues. Looked up from germline, CDR1 is SGDLS and CDR2 is YYNGEE. Trimming removed 0 bases at V and 3 bases at J, with 13 bases between. The CDR3 loop is CASSVGPGHLYEQYF. Written as DNA, the CDR3 is TGTGCCAGCAGCGTAGGGCCGGGACACCTCTACGAGCAGTACTTC. Drawing the rest from reference TRBV9 and TRBJ2-7, the complete variable domain is DSGVTQTPKHLITATGQRVTLRCSPRSGDLSVYWYQQSLDQGLQFLIQYYNGEERAKGNILERFSAQQFPDLHSELNLSSLELGDSALYFCASSVGPGHLYEQYFGPGTRLTVT.

The chain employs TRBV12-3 or TRBV12-4 and TRBJ2-7, with D unresolved. Trimming took 8 bases from V and 3 from J, leaving 17 bases between them. The CDR3 runs to 14 residues. As DNA, the CDR3 is TGTGCCAGCGGTCGGTCCGGCAGTATCTACGAGCAGTACTTC. Its protein product is CASGRSGSIYEQYF.

The chain recombines TRBV20-1 with TRBJ2-3; TRBD2 agrees at 10 bases. Looked up from germline, CDR1 is DFQATT and CDR2 is SNEGSKA (reference sequence). The CDR3 covers 15 residues. V lost 3 bases, J lost 0 bases, and 3 bases stayed unmatched. The CDR3 bases are TGCAGTGCTAGCGTAGCGGGGGGTAGCACAGATACGCAGTATTTT. Encoded protein: CSASVAGGSTDTQYF.

This clonotype was detected many times. The CDR3 spells CASSDFYEQYF. CDR3 coding DNA: TGTGCCAGCAGTGACTTCTACGAGCAGTACTTC. V and J are TRBV25-1 and TRBJ2-7, with D hard to call. The CDR3 has 11 amino acids. Trimming left V 3 bases short and J 3 bases short, with 3 bases between. CDR1 and CDR2 from the germline V gene are MGHDK and SYGVNS.

This clonotype has more than one count but fewer than ten. This chain joins TRBV7-7 and TRBJ2-2; TRBD2 aligns across 11 bases. V shed 5 bases, J shed 4 bases, and the junction held 6 bases outside the gene matches. Germline-derived CDR1 and CDR2 are SSHAT and FNYEAQ (reference sequence). The CDR3 consists of 16 residues. The CDR3 here is CASSPTSGGTTGELFF. The CDR3 nucleotides read TGTGCCAGCAGCCCCACTAGCGGGGGAACCACCGGGGAGCTGTTTTTT.

The gene calls are TRBV20-1 and TRBJ1-1; D remains ambiguous. This CDR3 has 14 amino acids. V dropped 7 bases and J dropped 10 bases, with 25 bases sitting between them. Germline CDR1 is DFQATT and CDR2 is SNEGSKA (reference sequence). CDR3 nucleotides: TGCAGTGTCCAATCAGGACGTCAGCGGCTGTTAGCTTTCTTT. Translation: CSVQSGRQRLLAFF.

To note about this clonotype: A read error may account for a junction end that differs from germline. V usage is TRBV6-1 and J usage is TRBJ1-2; D is uncertain. Germline CDR1 reads MNHNS; CDR2 reads SASEGT. This CDR3 has 12 amino acids. The CDR3 region is CASSESGRALHF. CDR3 nucleotide sequence: TGTGCCAGCAGTGAAAGCGGTCGAGCCCTCCACTTC.

The V call is TRBV5-1, the J call TRBJ1-4; TRBD1 might be the D (5 bases). Germline-derived CDR1 and CDR2 are SGHRS and YFSETQ. This CDR3 spans 15 amino acids. With 1 base removed from V and 4 bases from J, the gap between germline ends came to 11 bases. The CDR3 loop reads CASSLSGFGNEKLFF. CDR3 bases: TGCGCCAGCAGCTTGTCAGGGTTTGGTAATGAAAAACTGTTTTTT.

The gene calls are TRBV20-1 and TRBJ2-7, with 10 bases that match TRBD2. Germline V gene data show CDR1 as DFQATT and CDR2 as SNEGSKA (reference sequence). This CDR3 spans 14 amino acids. V lost 5 bases, J lost 1 base, and 5 bases stayed unmatched. The CDR3 nucleotides are TGCAGTGCTCGATCTAGCGGGGGATCCTACGAGCAGTACTTC. Translated: CSARSSGGSYEQYF.

The chain combines TRBV29-1 with TRBJ1-2, with D uncertain. The CDR3 spans 13 residues. Per the germline V gene, CDR1 is SQVTM and CDR2 is ANQGSEA. Trimming stripped 1 base from V and 3 bases from J, with 9 bases between. The chain's CDR3 is CSVEGHQDYGYTF. CDR3 coding DNA: TGCAGCGTTGAAGGACACCAAGACTATGGCTACACCTTC.

In this sample, this clonotype turned up a few times. The chain couples TRBV5-1 to TRBJ2-4; D remains unclear. CDR3 length: 16 residues. The germline V and J ends were trimmed by 0 bases and 0 bases, with 10 bases remaining between them. Germline V gene sequence: CDR1 SGHRS, CDR2 YFSETQ. The CDR3 sequence is CASSLVSDLAKNIQYF. Here the CDR3 DNA reads TGCGCCAGCAGCTTGGTTTCAGACCTAGCCAAAAACATTCAGTACTTC.

The table lists this clonotype with a few counts. V gene TRBV10-3 combines with J gene TRBJ2-2; no clear D gene. The CDR3 extends over 14 amino acids. Germline CDR1 ENHRY, CDR2 SYGVKD. V was cut by 2 bases and J by 5 bases, with 9 bases left in between. The CDR3 is CAISEGVITGELFF. CDR3 coding DNA: TGTGCCATCAGTGAGGGAGTCATAACCGGGGAGCTGTTTTTT.

This clonotype was detected a few times. The genes are TRBV25-1 and TRBJ2-1; 8 bases are a match to TRBD2. The CDR3 extends over 17 amino acids. The V gene's germline CDR1 is MGHDK and CDR2 SYGVNS. V shed 2 bases, J shed 2 bases, and the junction held 8 bases outside the gene matches. This CDR3 is CASSEGGLAGPYNEQFF. The DNA for the CDR3 is TGTGCCAGCAGTGAAGGGGGCTTAGCGGGACCCTACAATGAGCAGTTCTTC.

This clonotype was found a few times. The chain uses TRBV10-3 and TRBJ2-5; TRBD2 agrees at 12 bases. This CDR3 region has 14 residues. Trimming cost V 6 bases and J 5 bases; bases outside gene matches: 4. Looked up from germline, CDR1 is ENHRY and CDR2 is SYGVKD. The CDR3 protein is CAISPGTSGETQYF. The CDR3 coding sequence is TGTGCCATCAGCCCCGGGACTAGCGGGGAGACCCAGTACTTC.